A single sample gave rise to the 10 T cell receptor beta chains below, sequenced in a study of cytomegalovirus exposure and HLA in healthy donors. The PCR ran on 60 Vbeta and 13 Jbeta primers. Assay used: immunoSEQ multiplex PCR; TCRdb lists only in-frame clones, some missing. Of roughly 93,000 clones in the sample, around 80% were seen once. The sequencing sample was made of PBMCs. The receptors derive from a human donor in good health.

The J gene is TRBJ1-4, the V gene TRBV7-9, with D possibly being TRBD1 (5 bases). The CDR3 covers 15 residues. The germline V gene has CDR1 SEHNR and CDR2 FQNEAQ (reference sequence). Trimming left V 5 bases short and J 12 bases short, with 22 bases between. This CDR3 reads CASSPQGPPVSELFF. The CDR3 DNA reads as TGTGCCAGCAGCCCTCAGGGTCCTCCCGTAAGTGAACTGTTTTTT.

This rearrangement joins TRBV7-6 to TRBJ2-7, with 9 bases lining up with TRBD2. This CDR3 has 14 amino acids. Per the germline V gene, CDR1 is SGHVS and CDR2 is FNYEAQ. Germline trimming cut 1 base from V and 4 bases from J; bases unmatched to any gene: 2. CDR3 protein: CASSLGTSVYEQYF. As DNA, the CDR3 is TGTGCCAGCAGCTTAGGGACTAGCGTGTACGAGCAGTACTTC.

The CDR3 is CASSLVSSSGNTIYF. The CDR3 DNA reads TGTGCCAGCAGCTTGGTTTCATCCTCTGGAAACACCATATATTTT. The rearrangement joins TRBV5-5 to TRBJ1-3; D remains unclear. The germline V gene has CDR1 SGHKS and CDR2 YYEKEE (reference sequence). CDR3 size: 15 residues. V shed 0 bases and J shed 0 bases, with 7 bases lying between them.

This chain connects TRBV15 to TRBJ2-3, with D possibly TRBD2 on 7 matching bases. The CDR3 consists of 16 residues. V was pared by 3 bases and J by 4 bases, with 17 bases between. The V gene's germline CDR1 is LNHNV and CDR2 YYDKDF (reference sequence). The CDR3 coding sequence is TGTGCCACCAGCAGGGGGGGGCCAGGGAACTCAGATACGCAGTATTTT. It codes for CATSRGGPGNSDTQYF.

The DNA for the CDR3 is TGTGCCATCAAAACCGACAGGGTGGACTCAGATACGCAGTATTTT. Translated: CAIKTDRVDSDTQYF. The V and J genes are TRBV10-3 and TRBJ2-3; 7 nucleotides line up with TRBD1. This CDR3 contains 15 residues. J lost 4 bases, V lost 7 bases, and 11 bases had no gene match. Germline CDR1 ENHRY, CDR2 SYGVKD.

The chain joins TRBV7-2 to TRBJ1-1; D perhaps matches TRBD1 (5 bases). CDR3 length: 13 amino acids. Germline V lookup: CDR1 SGHTA, CDR2 FQGNSA. Trimming removed 5 bases from V and 5 bases from J, with 12 bases in between. The CDR3 protein is CASSPQGYTEAFF. The CDR3 region has the DNA TGTGCCAGCAGCCCCCAGGGTTATACTGAAGCTTTCTTT.

This clone has a single count. At the DNA level, this CDR3 is encoded by other sequences in the same sample as well. The rearrangement links TRBV15 to TRBJ2-7; no clear D. The ends were cut back, 0 bases at V and 3 bases at J, with 6 bases in the middle. The CDR3 has 13 amino acids. The germline CDR1 and CDR2 sequences are LNHNV and YYDKDF (reference sequence). CDR3 in amino acids: CATSRDLSYEQYF. The CDR3, as DNA: TGTGCCACCAGCAGAGATCTGAGCTACGAGCAGTACTTC.

A remark on this clone: Its ends do not fully match the called genes, so a read error is possible. The CDR3 bases are TGTTCCAGCAGCTTATTGCGGGGTCTAGCAGGAGCTGTGGAGACCCAGTACTTC. Residues: CSSSLLRGLAGAVETQYF. The rearrangement links TRBV7-9 to TRBJ2-5; D might be TRBD2 (6 bases). Germline assignment: CDR1 SEHNR and CDR2 FQNEAQ (reference sequence). The CDR3 spans 18 residues.

The chain links TRBV29-1 to TRBJ1-4; D gene uncertain. Trimming stripped 6 bases from V and 6 bases from J, with 8 bases between. This CDR3 contains 11 residues. Germline values: CDR1 SQVTM, CDR2 ANQGSEA. This CDR3 reads CSVSVYEKLFF. The CDR3 bases are TGCAGCGTGTCTGTTTATGAAAAACTGTTTTTT.

This chain uses TRBV5-1 with TRBJ2-7; 7 bases are a match to TRBD1. CDR1 is SGHRS and CDR2 is YFSETQ in the germline V gene. The length of the CDR3 is 15 residues. J lost 7 bases, V lost 2 bases, and 12 bases had no gene match. CDR3 in amino acids: CASSLSRDRVSEQYF. CDR3 DNA sequence: TGCGCCAGCAGCTTAAGTCGTGACAGGGTGAGTGAGCAGTACTTC. The whole variable domain, remainder taken from reference TRBV5-1 and TRBJ2-7, is KAGVTQTPRYLIKTRGQQVTLSCSPISGHRSVSWYQQTPGQGLQFLFEYFSETQRNKGNFPGRFSGRQFSNSRSEMNVSTLELGDSALYLCASSLSRDRVSEQYFGPGTRLTVT.